This T cell receptor (beta chain) was sequenced in a study of neurological immune-mediated disorders. Study results and caveats: TCR-beta repertoires seemed private in all groups, with no expanded CDR3 amino acid sequences shared. In HTLV-1-associated myelopathy, TCR clonal expansion was greatest, whereas multiple sclerosis had the least, falling below healthy controls.

Many counts were recorded for this clonotype. Its antigen is currently unknown. Sorted libraries drew on some 1 million CD4+ or CD8+ T cells. Template-switch 5'RACE cDNA synthesis added a 10-nucleotide unique molecular identifier. TCRdb re-analysed the 5' RACE reads in MiXCR, keeping a single row per CDR3 protein. This sample has roughly 18,000 distinct CDR3 sequences, with 14% found just once. The V end lost 5 bases, the J end lost 0 bases, and 14 bases lay between the germline ends. This CDR3 contains 16 residues. CDR1 is SGHTA and CDR2 is FQGNSA in the germline V gene. The sequenced sample consisted of CD4+ T cells from blood. This chain joins TRBV7-2 and TRBJ1-3; D ambiguous. The receptor comes from a woman in her fifties or sixties with HTLV-1-associated myelopathy (HAM/TSP). The CDR3 coding sequence is TGTGCCAGCAGCCTCGGCGGGTTTTACTCTGGAAACACCATATATTTT. Its protein product is CASSLGGFYSGNTIYF. The full variable domain, in which reference TRBV7-2 and TRBJ1-3 provide the parts outside the CDR3, is GAGVSQSPSNKVTEKGKDVELRCDPISGHTALYWYRQSLGQGLEFLIYFQGNSAPDKSGLPSDRFSAERTGGSVSTLTIQRTQQEDSAVYLCASSLGGFYSGNTIYFGEGSWLTVV.